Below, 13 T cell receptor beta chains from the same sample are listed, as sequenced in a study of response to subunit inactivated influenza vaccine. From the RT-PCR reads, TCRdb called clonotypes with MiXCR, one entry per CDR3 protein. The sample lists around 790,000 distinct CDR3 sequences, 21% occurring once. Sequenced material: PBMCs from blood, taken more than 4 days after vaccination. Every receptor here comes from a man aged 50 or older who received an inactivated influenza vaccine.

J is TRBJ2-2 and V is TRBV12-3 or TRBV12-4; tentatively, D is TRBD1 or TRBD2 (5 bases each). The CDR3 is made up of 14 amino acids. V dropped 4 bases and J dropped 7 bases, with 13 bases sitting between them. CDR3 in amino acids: CASSSWGRGGELFF. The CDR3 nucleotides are TGTGCCAGCAGTTCCTGGGGCCGGGGCGGGGAGCTGTTTTTT.

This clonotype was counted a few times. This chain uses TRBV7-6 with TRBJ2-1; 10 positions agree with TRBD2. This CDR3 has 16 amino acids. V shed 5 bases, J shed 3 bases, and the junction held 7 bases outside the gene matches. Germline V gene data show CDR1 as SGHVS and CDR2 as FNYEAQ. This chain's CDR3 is CASSRTSGTYYNEQFF. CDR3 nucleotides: TGTGCCAGCAGCAGGACTAGCGGAACGTACTACAATGAGCAGTTCTTC.

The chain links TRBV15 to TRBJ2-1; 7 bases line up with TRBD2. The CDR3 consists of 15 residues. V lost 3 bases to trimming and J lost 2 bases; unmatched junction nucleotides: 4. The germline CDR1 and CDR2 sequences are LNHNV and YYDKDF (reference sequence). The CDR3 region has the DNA TGTGCCACCAGCAGCGGTACTAGCGCCTACAATGAGCAGTTCTTC. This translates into CATSSGTSAYNEQFF. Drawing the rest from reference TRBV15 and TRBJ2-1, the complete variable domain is DAMVIQNPRYQVTQFGKPVTLSCSQTLNHNVMYWYQQKSSQAPKLLFHYYDKDFNNEADTPDNFQSRRPNTSFCFLDIRSPGLGDTAMYLCATSSGTSAYNEQFFGPGTRLTVL.

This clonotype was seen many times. CDR3 in DNA: TGTGCCAGCAGTCCCCCTACCGGGATACAAGAGACCCAGTACTTC. Translation: CASSPPTGIQETQYF. The chain is built from TRBV28 and TRBJ2-5; weak D call: TRBD2 (5 bases). Germline lookup yields CDR1 MDHEN and CDR2 SYDVKM. Trimming took off 5 bases at V and 2 bases at J, with 15 bases between the two ends. The length of the CDR3 is 15 residues. Combining the CDR3 with reference TRBV28 and TRBJ2-5 gives the whole variable domain DVKVTQSSRYLVKRTGEKVFLECVQDMDHENMFWYRQDPGLGLRLIYFSYDVKMKEKGDIPEGYSVSREKKERFSLILESASTNQTSMYLCASSPPTGIQETQYFGPGTRLLVL.

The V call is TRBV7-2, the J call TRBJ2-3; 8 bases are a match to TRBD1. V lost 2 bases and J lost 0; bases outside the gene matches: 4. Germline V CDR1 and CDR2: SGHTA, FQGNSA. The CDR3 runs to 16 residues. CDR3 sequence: CASSLTRQGSTDTQYF. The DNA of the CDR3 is TGTGCCAGCAGCTTAACGAGACAGGGGAGCACAGATACGCAGTATTTT.

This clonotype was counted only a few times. The CDR3 DNA reads as TGCGCCAGCAGTGAGTCGAGGGAGGGATACGGAGAGACCCAGTACTTC. Encoded protein: CASSESREGYGETQYF. The rearrangement links TRBV10-2 to TRBJ2-5, with 7 bases identical to TRBD2. The germline CDR1 and CDR2 sequences are WSHSY and SAAADI. The V segment lost 0 bases and the J segment 4 bases; nucleotides outside the gene matches: 8. This CDR3 is built from 16 residues.

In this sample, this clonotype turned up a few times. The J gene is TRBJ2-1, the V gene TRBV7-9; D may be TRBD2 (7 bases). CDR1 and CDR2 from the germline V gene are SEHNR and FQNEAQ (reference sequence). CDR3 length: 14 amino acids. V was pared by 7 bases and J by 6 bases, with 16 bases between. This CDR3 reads CASTFGGGFNEQFF. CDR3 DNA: TGTGCCAGCACCTTTGGCGGGGGCTTCAATGAGCAGTTCTTC.

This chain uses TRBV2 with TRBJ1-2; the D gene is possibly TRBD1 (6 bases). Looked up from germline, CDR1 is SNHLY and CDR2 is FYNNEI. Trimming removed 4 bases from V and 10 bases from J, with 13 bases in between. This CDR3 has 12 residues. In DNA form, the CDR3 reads TGTGCCAGCAGTGGGGGGCGGATACTCTACACCTTC. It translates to CASSGGRILYTF. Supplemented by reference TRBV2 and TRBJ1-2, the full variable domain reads EPEVTQTPSHQVTQMGQEVILRCVPISNHLYFYWYRQILGQKVEFLVSFYNNEISEKSEIFDDQFSVERPDGSNFTLKIRSTKLEDSAMYFCASSGGRILYTFGSGTRLTVV.

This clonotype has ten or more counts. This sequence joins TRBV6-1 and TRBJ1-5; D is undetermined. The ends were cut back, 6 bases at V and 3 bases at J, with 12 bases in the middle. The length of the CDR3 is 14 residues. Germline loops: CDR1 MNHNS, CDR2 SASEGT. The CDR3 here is CASRGWRDNQPQHF. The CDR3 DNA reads TGTGCCAGCAGGGGCTGGAGGGACAATCAGCCCCAGCATTTT.

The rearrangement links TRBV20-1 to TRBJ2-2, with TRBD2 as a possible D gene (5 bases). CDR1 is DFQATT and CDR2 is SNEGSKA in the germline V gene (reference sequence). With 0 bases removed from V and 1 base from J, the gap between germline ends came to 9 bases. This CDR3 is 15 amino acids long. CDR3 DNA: TGCAGTGCTAGAGATGGGAGTGGGAACACCGGGGAGCTGTTTTTT. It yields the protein CSARDGSGNTGELFF.

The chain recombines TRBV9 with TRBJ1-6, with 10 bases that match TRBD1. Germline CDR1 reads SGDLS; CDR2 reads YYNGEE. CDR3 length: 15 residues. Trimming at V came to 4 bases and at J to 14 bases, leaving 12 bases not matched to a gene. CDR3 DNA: TGTGCCAGCAGCCAAGCGGGGGACAGGGGATCGTCCCTCCACTTT. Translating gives CASSQAGDRGSSLHF.

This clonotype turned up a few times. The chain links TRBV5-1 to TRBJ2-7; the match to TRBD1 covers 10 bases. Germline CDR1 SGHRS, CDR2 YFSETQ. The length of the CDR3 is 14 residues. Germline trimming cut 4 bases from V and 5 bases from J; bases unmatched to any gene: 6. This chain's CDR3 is CASSRGQGINEQYF. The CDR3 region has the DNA TGCGCCAGCAGCCGGGGACAGGGGATCAACGAGCAGTACTTC. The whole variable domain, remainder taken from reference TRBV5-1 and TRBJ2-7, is KAGVTQTPRYLIKTRGQQVTLSCSPISGHRSVSWYQQTPGQGLQFLFEYFSETQRNKGNFPGRFSGRQFSNSRSEMNVSTLELGDSALYLCASSRGQGINEQYFGPGTRLTVT.

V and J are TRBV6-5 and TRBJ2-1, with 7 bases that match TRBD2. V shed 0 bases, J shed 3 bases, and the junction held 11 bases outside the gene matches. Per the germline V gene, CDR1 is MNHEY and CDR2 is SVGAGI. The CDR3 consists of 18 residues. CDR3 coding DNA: TGTGCCAGCAGTTACTCGTCGGATACCGGGACTATCTACAATGAGCAGTTCTTC. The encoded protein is CASSYSSDTGTIYNEQFF.